A selection of T cell receptor beta chains follows, all from one sample in a study of blood T cell repertoires in COVID-19. Sequenced by immunoSEQ multiplex PCR; TCRdb stores in-frame clones only, minus some. The data hold 59,000 or so clones, with about 86% observed a single time. Material for sequencing was peripheral blood. The receptors come from an elderly woman with active or convalescent COVID-19. Both conserved end residues are part of each CDR3.

v_call	j_call	cdr3_aa
TRBV6-2/TRBV6-3	TRBJ1-5	CASSTFGGEGNQPQHF
TRBV4-3	TRBJ2-5	CASSQERQGLFEVVETQYF
TRBV2	TRBJ1-2	CASLGRRQVQGGAAYGYTF
TRBV7-3	TRBJ2-1	CASSPGGTRYNEQFF
TRBV19	TRBJ1-2	CASTPGTGGGYTF
TRBV9	TRBJ2-1	CASSVAAGGLNEQFF
TRBV7-2	TRBJ1-2	CASSLGPGTGERGYTF
TRBV25-1	TRBJ1-2	CASSPTTGTGSGYTF
TRBV9	TRBJ1-2	CASSANRGAGSGYTF
TRBV5-1	TRBJ2-5	CASSLAPAGGIQETQYF
TRBV4-1	TRBJ1-6	CASSQWFVQGSGNSPLHF
TRBV19	TRBJ1-5	CASSIAGNLGNQPQHF
TRBV5-1	TRBJ1-6	CASSPAWESGNSPLHF
TRBV19	TRBJ2-7	CASRGQGAGSYEQYF
TRBV3-1/TRBV3-2	TRBJ2-2	CASSRFGGRDTGELFF
TRBV10-3	TRBJ1-3	CAISESDRAGNTIYF
TRBV6-2/TRBV6-3	TRBJ1-5	CASSYSRRQGHQPQHF
TRBV19	TRBJ1-1	CATMGRQGAPMNTEAFF
TRBV12-3/TRBV12-4	TRBJ2-3	CASSNSPDTQYF
TRBV27	TRBJ2-7	CASSLSVVSYEQYF
TRBV28	TRBJ2-1	CASTLDRVVLIDEQFF
TRBV28	TRBJ1-5	CASSSSGQGTLQPQHF
TRBV19	TRBJ2-1	CASSGRTGIYNEQFF
TRBV2	TRBJ1-2	CASSATNYGYTF
TRBV19	TRBJ2-3	CASSLQGTSTDTQYF
TRBV2	TRBJ1-2	CASSYGQGANGYTF
TRBV12-5	TRBJ2-1	CASGLVSGEGNEQFF
TRBV7-9	TRBJ1-2	CASSSSTMRYGYTF
TRBV5-6	TRBJ2-5	CASNYRMATQYF
TRBV15	TRBJ1-2	CATSRGGTSDGYTF
TRBV9	TRBJ2-3	CASSPRAGGMTDTQYF
TRBV7-9	TRBJ2-3	CASSLGFASSTDTQYF
TRBV6-2/TRBV6-3	TRBJ1-5	CASSQRGPGTGANQPQHF
TRBV7-8	TRBJ1-3	CASSFQGTGNTIYF
TRBV12-5	TRBJ2-1	CASGLSSGGDNEQFF
TRBV5-6	TRBJ2-2	CASVGPGELFF
TRBV14	TRBJ2-5	CASSTSGGALYTETQYF
TRBV15	TRBJ2-3	CATSPTSGGASDTQYF
TRBV21-1	TRBJ2-2	CASTSFLAVYTGELFF
TRBV19	TRBJ1-1	CASSTTGIGTEAFF
TRBV2	TRBJ1-6	CASSEWRTVSSPLHF
TRBV6-2/TRBV6-3	TRBJ2-4	CASRYSGGANIQYF
TRBV6-4	TRBJ2-3	CASSATSGGADTQYF
TRBV10-2	TRBJ2-3	CASSLRGSDTQYF
TRBV7-2	TRBJ1-2	CASSQSQGPSESGYTF
TRBV28	TRBJ2-5	CASSPLLGAEPQETQYF
TRBV5-6	TRBJ1-3	CASSPLSGQGSGNTIYF